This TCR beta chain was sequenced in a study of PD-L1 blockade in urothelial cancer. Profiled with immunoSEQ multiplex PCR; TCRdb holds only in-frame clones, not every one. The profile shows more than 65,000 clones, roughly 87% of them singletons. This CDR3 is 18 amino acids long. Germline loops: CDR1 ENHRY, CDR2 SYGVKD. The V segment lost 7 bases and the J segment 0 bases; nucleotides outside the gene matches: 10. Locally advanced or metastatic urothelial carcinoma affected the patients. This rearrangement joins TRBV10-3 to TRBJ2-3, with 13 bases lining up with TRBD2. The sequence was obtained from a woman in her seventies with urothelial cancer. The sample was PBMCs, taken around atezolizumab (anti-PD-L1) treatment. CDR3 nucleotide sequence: TGTGCCATCACCCCAACTAGCGGGAGGGCCTTTAGCACAGATACGCAGTATTTT. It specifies CAITPTSGRAFSTDTQYF.